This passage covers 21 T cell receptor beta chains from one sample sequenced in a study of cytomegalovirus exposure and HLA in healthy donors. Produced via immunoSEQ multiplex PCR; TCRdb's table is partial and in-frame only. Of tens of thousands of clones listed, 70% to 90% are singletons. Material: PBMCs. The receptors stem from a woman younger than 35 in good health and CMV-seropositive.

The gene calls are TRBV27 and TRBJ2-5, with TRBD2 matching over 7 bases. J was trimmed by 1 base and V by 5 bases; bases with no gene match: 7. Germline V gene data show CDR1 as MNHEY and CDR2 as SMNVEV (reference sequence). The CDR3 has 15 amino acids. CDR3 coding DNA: TGTGCCAGCAGTGGCCGGGGCGGGGGCCAAGAGACCCAGTACTTC. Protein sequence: CASSGRGGGQETQYF.

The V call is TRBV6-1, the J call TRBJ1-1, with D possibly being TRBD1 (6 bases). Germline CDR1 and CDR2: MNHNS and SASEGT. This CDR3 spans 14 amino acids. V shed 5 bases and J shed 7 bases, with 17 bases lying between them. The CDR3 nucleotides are TGTGCCAGCAGTTCGACAGGTTTTACACTTGAAGCTTTCTTT. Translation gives CASSSTGFTLEAFF.

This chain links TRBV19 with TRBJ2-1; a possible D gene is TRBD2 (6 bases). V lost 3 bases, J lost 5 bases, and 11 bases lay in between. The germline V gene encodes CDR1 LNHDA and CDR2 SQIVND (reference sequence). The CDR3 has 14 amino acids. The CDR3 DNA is TGTGCCAGTAGTATTGGGGGGAACCACAATGAGCAGTTCTTC. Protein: CASSIGGNHNEQFF.

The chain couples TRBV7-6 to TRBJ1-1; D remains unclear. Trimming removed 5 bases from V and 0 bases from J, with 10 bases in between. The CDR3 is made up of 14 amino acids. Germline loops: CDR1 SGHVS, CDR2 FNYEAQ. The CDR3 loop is CASSIGSLNTEAFF. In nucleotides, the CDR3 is TGTGCCAGCAGCATCGGGAGCCTGAACACTGAAGCTTTCTTT.

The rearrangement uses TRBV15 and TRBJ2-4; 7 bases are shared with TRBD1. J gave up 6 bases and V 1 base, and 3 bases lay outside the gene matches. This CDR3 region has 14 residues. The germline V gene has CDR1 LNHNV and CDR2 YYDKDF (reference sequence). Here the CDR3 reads CATSRGTGGNIQYF. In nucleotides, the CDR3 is TGTGCCACCAGCAGAGGGACAGGAGGAAACATTCAGTACTTC.

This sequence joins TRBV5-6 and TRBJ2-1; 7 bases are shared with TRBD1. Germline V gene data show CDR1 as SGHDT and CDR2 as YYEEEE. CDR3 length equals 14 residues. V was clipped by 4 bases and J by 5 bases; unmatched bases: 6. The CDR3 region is CASSPWTGHNEQFF. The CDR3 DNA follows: TGTGCCAGCAGCCCCTGGACAGGCCACAATGAGCAGTTCTTC.

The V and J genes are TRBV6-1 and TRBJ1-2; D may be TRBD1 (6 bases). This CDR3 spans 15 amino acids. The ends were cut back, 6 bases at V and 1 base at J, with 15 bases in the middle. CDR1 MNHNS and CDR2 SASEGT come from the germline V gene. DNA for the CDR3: TGTGCCAGCAGCTATGGACAGACCGTTAACTATGGCTACACCTTC. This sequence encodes CASSYGQTVNYGYTF.

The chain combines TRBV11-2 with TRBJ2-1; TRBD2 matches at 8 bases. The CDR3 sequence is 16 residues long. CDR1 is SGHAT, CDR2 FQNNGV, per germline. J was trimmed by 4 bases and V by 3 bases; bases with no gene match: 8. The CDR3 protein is CASSFGSGNSYNEQFF. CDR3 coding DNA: TGTGCCAGCAGCTTTGGTAGCGGGAACTCTTACAATGAGCAGTTCTTC.

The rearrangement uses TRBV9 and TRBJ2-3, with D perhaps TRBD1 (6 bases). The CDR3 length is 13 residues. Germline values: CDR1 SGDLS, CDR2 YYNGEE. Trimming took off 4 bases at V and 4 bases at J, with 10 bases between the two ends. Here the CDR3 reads CASSRTDPDTQYF. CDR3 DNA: TGTGCCAGCAGCAGGACAGATCCAGATACGCAGTATTTT.

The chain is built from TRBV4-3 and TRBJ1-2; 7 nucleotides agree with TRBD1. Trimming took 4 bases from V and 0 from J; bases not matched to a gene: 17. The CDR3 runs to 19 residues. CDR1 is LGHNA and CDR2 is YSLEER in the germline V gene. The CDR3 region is CASSPQLPGQTRANYGYTF. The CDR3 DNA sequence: TGCGCCAGCAGCCCACAACTACCGGGACAGACAAGAGCTAACTATGGCTACACCTTC.

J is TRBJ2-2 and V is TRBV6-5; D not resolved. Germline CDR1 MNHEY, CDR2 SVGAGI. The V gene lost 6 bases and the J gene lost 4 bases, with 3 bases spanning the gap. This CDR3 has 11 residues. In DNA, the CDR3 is TGTGCCAGCAGCAGCACCGGGGAGCTGTTTTTT. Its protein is CASSSTGELFF.

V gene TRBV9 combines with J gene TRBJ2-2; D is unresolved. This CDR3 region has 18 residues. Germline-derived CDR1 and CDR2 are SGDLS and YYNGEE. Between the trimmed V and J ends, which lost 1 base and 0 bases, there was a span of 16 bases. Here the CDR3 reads CASSVSYSSRANTGELFF. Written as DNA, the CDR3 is TGTGCCAGCAGCGTATCATATTCGAGTCGGGCGAACACCGGGGAGCTGTTTTTT.

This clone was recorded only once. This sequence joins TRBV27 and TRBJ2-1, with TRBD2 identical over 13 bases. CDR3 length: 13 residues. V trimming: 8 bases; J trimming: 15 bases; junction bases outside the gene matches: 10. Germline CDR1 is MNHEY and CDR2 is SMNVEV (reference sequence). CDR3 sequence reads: CASQNRTSGGRFF. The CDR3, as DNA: TGTGCCAGCCAAAACAGGACTAGCGGGGGAAGGTTCTTC.

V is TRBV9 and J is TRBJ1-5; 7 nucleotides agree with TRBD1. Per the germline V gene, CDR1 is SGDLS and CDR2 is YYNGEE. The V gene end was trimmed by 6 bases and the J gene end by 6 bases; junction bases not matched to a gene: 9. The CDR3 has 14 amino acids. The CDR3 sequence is CASNEGQDTQPQHF. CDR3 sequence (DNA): TGTGCCAGCAACGAAGGACAGGATACTCAGCCCCAGCATTTT.

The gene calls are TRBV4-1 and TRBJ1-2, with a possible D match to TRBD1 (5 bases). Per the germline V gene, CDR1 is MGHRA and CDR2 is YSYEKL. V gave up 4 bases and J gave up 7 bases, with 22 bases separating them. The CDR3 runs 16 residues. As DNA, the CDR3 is TGCGCCAGCAGCCGAAGGGGCAGCGAATATACGTCTGGCTACACCTTC. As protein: CASSRRGSEYTSGYTF.

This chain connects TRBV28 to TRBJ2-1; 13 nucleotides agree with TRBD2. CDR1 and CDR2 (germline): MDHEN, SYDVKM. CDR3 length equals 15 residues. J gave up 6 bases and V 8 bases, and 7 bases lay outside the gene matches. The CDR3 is CASRPTSGRGNEQFF. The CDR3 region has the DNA TGTGCCAGCCGCCCCACTAGCGGGAGGGGCAATGAGCAGTTCTTC.

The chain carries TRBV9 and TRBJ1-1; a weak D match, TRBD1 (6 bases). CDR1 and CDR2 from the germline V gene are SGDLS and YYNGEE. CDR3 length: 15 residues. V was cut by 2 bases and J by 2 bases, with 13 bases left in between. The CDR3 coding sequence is TGTGCCAGCAGCGTCTGGGGGCAGGAAAACACTGAAGCTTTCTTT. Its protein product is CASSVWGQENTEAFF.

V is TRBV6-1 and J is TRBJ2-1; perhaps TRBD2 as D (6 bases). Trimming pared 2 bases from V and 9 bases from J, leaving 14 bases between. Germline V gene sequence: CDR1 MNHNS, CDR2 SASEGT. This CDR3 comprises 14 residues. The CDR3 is CASSEPTSSPEQFF. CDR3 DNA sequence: TGTGCCAGCAGTGAACCGACTAGTTCTCCTGAGCAGTTCTTC.

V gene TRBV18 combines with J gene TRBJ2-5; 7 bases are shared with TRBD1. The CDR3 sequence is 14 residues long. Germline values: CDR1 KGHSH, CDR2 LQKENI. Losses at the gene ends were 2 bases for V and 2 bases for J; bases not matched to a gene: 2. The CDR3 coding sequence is TGTGCCAGCTCACCAAGGACAGGACAAGAGACCCAGTACTTC. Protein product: CASSPRTGQETQYF.

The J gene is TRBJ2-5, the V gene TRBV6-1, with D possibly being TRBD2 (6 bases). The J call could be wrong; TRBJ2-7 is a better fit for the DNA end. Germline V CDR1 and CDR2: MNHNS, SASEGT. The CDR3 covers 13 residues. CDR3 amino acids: CAARDSEPYEQYF. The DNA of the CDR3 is TGTGCCGCCCGGGACTCAGAGCCCTACGAGCAGTACTTC.

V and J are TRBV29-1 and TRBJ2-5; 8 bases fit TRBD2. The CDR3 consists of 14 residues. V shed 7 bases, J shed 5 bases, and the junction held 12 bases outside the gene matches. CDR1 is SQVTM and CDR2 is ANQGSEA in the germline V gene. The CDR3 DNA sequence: TGCAGCGCCCCCGGGACTAGTTTGGGTGAGACCCAGTACTTC. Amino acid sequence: CSAPGTSLGETQYF. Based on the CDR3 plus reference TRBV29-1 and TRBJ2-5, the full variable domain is SAVISQKPSRDICQRGTSLTIQCQVDSQVTMMFWYRQQPGQSLTLIATANQGSEATYESGFVIDKFPISRPNLTFSTLTVSNMSPEDSSIYLCSAPGTSLGETQYFGPGTRLLVL.